A selection of T cell receptor beta chains follows, all from one sample in a study of regulatory T cells in long-lasting Graves disease. TCRdb reprocessed the multiplex PCR reads via MiXCR and lists one record per CDR3 protein. The sample has roughly 500,000 distinct CDR3 sequences; 12% are singletons. This sample was also put to use in a study of T cells in Graves' hyperthyroidism and ophthalmopathy.

Here the sequenced sample was peripheral blood mononuclear cells (PBMCs), taken at new diagnosis, from a patient treated with antithyroid drugs. The receptor set was obtained from a woman between 25 and 40 years old with Graves disease. CDR3s include the opening cysteine and the closing phenylalanine or tryptophan. D genes are given only for firm matches. Rows give clone size only sometimes, using once, few, many, or a class for an expanded clone.

D gene: TRBD1
clone size: many
V gene: TRBV12-3/TRBV12-4
J gene: TRBJ2-3
CDR3 DNA: TGTGCCTGCAGTATTAGACAGGGCGAGGGAGATACGCAGTATTTT
CDR3 protein: CACSIRQGEGDTQYF

D gene: NA
clone size: NA
V gene: TRBV7-9
J gene: TRBJ1-1
CDR3 DNA: TGTGCCAGCAGCTTAGTTACAGGGAGTCACACTGAAGCTTTCTTT
CDR3 protein: CASSLVTGSHTEAFF

D gene: TRBD1
clone size: few
V gene: TRBV20-1
J gene: TRBJ1-1
CDR3 DNA: TGCAGTGCGAGAGAACAGGGGGCAGGGCCTGAAGCTTTCTTT
CDR3 protein: CSAREQGAGPEAFF

D gene: NA
clone size: many
V gene: TRBV10-2
J gene: TRBJ2-1
CDR3 DNA: TGCGCCAGCAGGTTCGACAGAACCAATGAGCAGTTCTTC
CDR3 protein: CASRFDRTNEQFF

D gene: TRBD1
clone size: many
V gene: TRBV28
J gene: TRBJ1-1
CDR3 DNA: TGTGCCAGCGGGTCTGTGGGGACAGGGGGGAAAACTGAAGCTTTCTTT
CDR3 protein: CASGSVGTGGKTEAFF

D gene: TRBD1
clone size: many
V gene: TRBV3-1
J gene: TRBJ1-2
CDR3 DNA: TGTGCCAGCAGCCGCCTATGGAAGGGGGCGTCCGACTATGGCTACACCTTC
CDR3 protein: CASSRLWKGASDYGYTF

D gene: TRBD2
clone size: many
V gene: TRBV20-1
J gene: TRBJ2-7
CDR3 DNA: TGCAGTGCTAGAGGGACTAGCGGGAGGCCCTACGAGCAGTACTTC
CDR3 protein: CSARGTSGRPYEQYF

D gene: TRBD1
clone size: many
V gene: TRBV5-1
J gene: TRBJ1-5
CDR3 DNA: TGCGCCAGCAGCCCCGGACAGGGATCCGGTGGGGGGCCCCAGCATTTT
CDR3 protein: CASSPGQGSGGGPQHF

D gene: NA
clone size: many
V gene: TRBV30
J gene: TRBJ2-7
CDR3 DNA: TGTGCCTGGAGTGTAACCGAATCCTACGAGCAGTACTTC
CDR3 protein: CAWSVTESYEQYF

D gene: TRBD2
clone size: NA
V gene: TRBV7-6
J gene: TRBJ2-1
CDR3 DNA: TGTGCCAGCAGCGGGAGCGGGAGGGCAATGAATGAGCAGTTCTTC
CDR3 protein: CASSGSGRAMNEQFF

D gene: TRBD1
clone size: NA
V gene: TRBV2
J gene: TRBJ2-2
CDR3 DNA: TGTGCCAGCAGTGATTTCGGACAGGGGAACACCGGGGAGCTGTTTTTT
CDR3 protein: CASSDFGQGNTGELFF

D gene: NA
clone size: many
V gene: TRBV5-1
J gene: TRBJ1-1
CDR3 DNA: TGCGCCAGCAGCTTGGGGCGACCCCTGAACACTGAAGCTTTCTTT
CDR3 protein: CASSLGRPLNTEAFF

D gene: TRBD2
clone size: few
V gene: TRBV4-1
J gene: TRBJ2-1
CDR3 DNA: TGCGCCAGCAGCCAGATCCTGAATGCGGGAGGAGCCTACAATGAGCAGTTCTTC
CDR3 protein: CASSQILNAGGAYNEQFF

D gene: NA
clone size: few
V gene: TRBV6-1
J gene: TRBJ2-7
CDR3 DNA: TGTGCCAGCAGCAAATACTCGCCCAATGAGTACGAGCAGTACTTC
CDR3 protein: CASSKYSPNEYEQYF

D gene: TRBD2
clone size: many
V gene: TRBV5-1
J gene: TRBJ2-2
CDR3 DNA: TGCGCCAGCAGCCTAGGGACTAGTTTCATCGGGGAGCTGTTTTTT
CDR3 protein: CASSLGTSFIGELFF

D gene: TRBD1
clone size: many
V gene: TRBV11-2
J gene: TRBJ2-3
CDR3 DNA: TGTGCCAGCAGTTTCGACAGGGCCCAACGCACAGATACGCAGTATTTT
CDR3 protein: CASSFDRAQRTDTQYF

D gene: TRBD1
clone size: many
V gene: TRBV6-2/TRBV6-3
J gene: TRBJ1-1
CDR3 DNA: TGTGCCAGCAGTTACTCAGACAGGGACGCTGAAGCTTTCTTT
CDR3 protein: CASSYSDRDAEAFF

D gene: NA
clone size: many
V gene: TRBV28
J gene: TRBJ1-6
CDR3 DNA: TGTGCCAGCAGTTTTCCCCAATCACCCCTCCACTTT
CDR3 protein: CASSFPQSPLHF

D gene: TRBD2
clone size: NA
V gene: TRBV11-1
J gene: TRBJ2-1
CDR3 DNA: TGTGCCAGCAGCTTTATAGAGGCGGGAGACTTAAATGAGCAGTTCTTC
CDR3 protein: CASSFIEAGDLNEQFF

D gene: TRBD2
clone size: many
V gene: TRBV11-2
J gene: TRBJ2-3
CDR3 DNA: TGTGCCAGCAGCTTAGTCCTGGTAGCGGGAGGTGCGCAGTATTTT
CDR3 protein: CASSLVLVAGGAQYF

D gene: NA
clone size: many
V gene: TRBV6-9
J gene: TRBJ2-5
CDR3 DNA: TGTGCCAGCAGTTACTCCCAGCGGGAGACCCAGTACTTC
CDR3 protein: CASSYSQRETQYF

D gene: NA
clone size: many
V gene: TRBV18
J gene: TRBJ1-5
CDR3 DNA: TGTGCCAGCAGCCCGGACCTGAATCAGCCCCAGCATTTT
CDR3 protein: CASSPDLNQPQHF

D gene: NA
clone size: NA
V gene: TRBV20-1
J gene: TRBJ2-2
CDR3 DNA: TGCAGTGCTAGAGATAGGAGGGGGGGGACCGGGGAGCTGTTTTTT
CDR3 protein: CSARDRRGGTGELFF

D gene: NA
clone size: few
V gene: TRBV9
J gene: TRBJ2-1
CDR3 DNA: NA
CDR3 protein: CASSFGPGIYNEQFF

D gene: TRBD2
clone size: many
V gene: TRBV6-5
J gene: TRBJ2-5
CDR3 DNA: TGTGCCAGCAGTTTAATAGCGGGAAGAAAAGAGACCCAGTACTTC
CDR3 protein: CASSLIAGRKETQYF

D gene: NA
clone size: NA
V gene: TRBV4-3
J gene: TRBJ2-5
CDR3 DNA: TGCGCCAGCAGCCCCCTCCGATACGGGACCCAGTACTTC
CDR3 protein: CASSPLRYGTQYF

D gene: NA
clone size: NA
V gene: TRBV6-1
J gene: TRBJ1-1
CDR3 DNA: TGTGCCAGCAGTCCCCCCCCAGGGCAGAACACTGAAGCTTTCTTT
CDR3 protein: CASSPPPGQNTEAFF

D gene: NA
clone size: NA
V gene: TRBV7-8
J gene: TRBJ2-7
CDR3 DNA: TGTGCCAGCAGCTTAGCTTTGGCCTTCCGCTACGAGCAGTACTTC
CDR3 protein: CASSLALAFRYEQYF

D gene: TRBD1
clone size: many
V gene: TRBV12-3/TRBV12-4
J gene: TRBJ1-2
CDR3 DNA: TGTGCCAGCAGCCGGGACAGCCCCTATGGCTACACCTTC
CDR3 protein: CASSRDSPYGYTF

D gene: NA
clone size: many
V gene: TRBV7-2
J gene: TRBJ2-1
CDR3 DNA: TGTGCCAGCAGCGCCCGGTTGGGGGGAGGTTTGCGCAATGAGCAGTTCTTC
CDR3 protein: CASSARLGGGLRNEQFF

D gene: NA
clone size: few
V gene: TRBV4-1
J gene: TRBJ1-4
CDR3 DNA: TGCGCCAGCATGTTGGGGGAAAAACTGTTTTTT
CDR3 protein: CASMLGEKLFF

D gene: TRBD2
clone size: many
V gene: TRBV11-3
J gene: TRBJ2-7
CDR3 DNA: TGTGCCAGCAGCTTACCCGACAGGACTAGCGGGAAGCAGTACTTC
CDR3 protein: CASSLPDRTSGKQYF

D gene: NA
clone size: many
V gene: TRBV7-9
J gene: TRBJ1-1
CDR3 DNA: TGTGCCAGCAGCCCTAGGAGCGGAGGGGACACTGAAGCTTTCTTT
CDR3 protein: CASSPRSGGDTEAFF

D gene: NA
clone size: many
V gene: TRBV13
J gene: TRBJ1-1
CDR3 DNA: TGTGCCAGCAGCCGTCGGGCTGAAGCTTTCTTT
CDR3 protein: CASSRRAEAFF

D gene: TRBD1
clone size: many
V gene: TRBV7-2
J gene: TRBJ2-7
CDR3 DNA: TGTGCCAGCAGCCAACAGGGGGGACTCTACGAGCAGTACTTC
CDR3 protein: CASSQQGGLYEQYF

D gene: TRBD2
clone size: many
V gene: TRBV20-1
J gene: TRBJ2-3
CDR3 DNA: TGCAGTGCTAGTCCGTGGGAGGGCCTCTCAGATACGCAGTATTTT
CDR3 protein: CSASPWEGLSDTQYF

D gene: NA
clone size: NA
V gene: TRBV5-6
J gene: TRBJ1-2
CDR3 DNA: TGTGCCAGCAGCCCGGACAGAACGGACGGCTACACCTTC
CDR3 protein: CASSPDRTDGYTF

D gene: TRBD1
clone size: NA
V gene: TRBV19
J gene: TRBJ2-1
CDR3 DNA: TGTGCCAGTAGCAGGGGGCCAAGTGGGAGGGAGCAGTTCTTC
CDR3 protein: CASSRGPSGREQFF

D gene: NA
clone size: many
V gene: TRBV11-2
J gene: TRBJ1-5
CDR3 DNA: TGTGCCAGCAGCTTAGCTCCGGATAGGGCACAGCCCCAGCATTTT
CDR3 protein: CASSLAPDRAQPQHF

D gene: NA
clone size: few
V gene: TRBV19
J gene: TRBJ2-7
CDR3 DNA: TGTGCCAGTAATGACGGGAATCCCTCCTACGAGCAGTACTTC
CDR3 protein: CASNDGNPSYEQYF

D gene: NA
clone size: many
V gene: TRBV5-1
J gene: TRBJ2-1
CDR3 DNA: TGCGCCAGCAGCTTGGTCGGAGCGGGCCGGGGCAATGAGCAGTTCTTC
CDR3 protein: CASSLVGAGRGNEQFF

D gene: NA
clone size: many
V gene: TRBV29-1
J gene: TRBJ2-2
CDR3 DNA: TGCAGCGTTGGTAAGGCAGCCACGAACACCGGGGAGCTGTTTTTT
CDR3 protein: CSVGKAATNTGELFF

D gene: NA
clone size: few
V gene: TRBV4-1
J gene: TRBJ2-5
CDR3 DNA: TGCGCCAGCAGCCAAGGGGCAGGGGAGTACCAAGAGACCCAGTACTTC
CDR3 protein: CASSQGAGEYQETQYF

D gene: TRBD1
clone size: NA
V gene: TRBV18
J gene: TRBJ2-7
CDR3 DNA: TGTGCCAGCTCACCGACAGGGTATGGAAACGAGCAGTACTTC
CDR3 protein: CASSPTGYGNEQYF

D gene: NA
clone size: few
V gene: TRBV19
J gene: TRBJ2-1
CDR3 DNA: TGTGCCAGTACCCGCTCGGACAGTTACAATGAGCAGTTCTTC
CDR3 protein: CASTRSDSYNEQFF